The clone carrying this T cell receptor (beta chain) was seen a handful of times. Its antigen is not identified. Libraries were prepared by immunoSEQ multiplex PCR; TCRdb keeps only in-frame clonotypes and omits some of them. The sample comprises approximately 120,000 clones, approximately 90% of which are singletons, and around 0.16% rests with the top ten. V gave up 1 base and J gave up 9 bases, with 16 bases separating them. The length of the CDR3 is 16 residues. Germline V gene sequence: CDR1 SEHNR, CDR2 FQNEAQ (reference sequence). The data stem from a study of graft-versus-host responses after intestinal transplantation. The overall study: Recipients underwent multivisceral, liver-intestinal, or isolated intestinal transplants. Recipients were all induced with anti-thymocyte globulin, then given tacrolimus and steroids for around three years. Study-wide points: GvH clones occurred in recipient marrow; some first appeared in ileum or blood. An association linked early post-transplant HvG declines with peak circulating GvH clone levels.

This chain joins TRBV7-9 and TRBJ1-6; D remains ambiguous. This clonotype was sampled from a human donor who received an intestinal transplant. The sequencing here drew on unstimulated CD4+ T cells sorted from spleen or lymph node cells, taken before intestinal transplant. CDR3 residues: CASSLEGMKASSPLHF. CDR3 DNA: TGTGCCAGCAGCTTAGAGGGTATGAAGGCTTCTTCACCCCTCCACTTT.